These 22 T cell receptor beta chains were all obtained from the same sample, sequenced in a study of blood T cell repertoires in COVID-19. The method was immunoSEQ multiplex PCR; TCRdb's version includes in-frame clones alone and lacks a portion of them. Here the sample spans a few hundred thousand clones, about four fifths being singletons. Sample: PBMCs or T cells enriched from blood (not recorded which). Receptors originate from a woman in her forties who had recovered from COVID-19.

The genes are TRBV7-2 and TRBJ2-5; 7 positions match TRBD2. The CDR3 has 16 residues. V was clipped by 3 bases and J by 1 base; unmatched bases: 8. Per germline, CDR1 SGHTA and CDR2 FQGNSA. Written as DNA, the CDR3 is TGTGCCAGCAGCTTCCGGGCTAGCGGACCCCAAGAGACCCAGTACTTC. Amino acid sequence: CASSFRASGPQETQYF.

For the CDR3, the DNA is TGCGCCAGCAGCTTAAGCGGGGGCTACAATGAGCAGTTCTTC. As protein: CASSLSGGYNEQFF. The V and J genes are TRBV5-1 and TRBJ2-1; TRBD2 matches 8 bases. This CDR3 has 14 amino acids. The J segment lost 3 bases and the V segment lost 2 bases, leaving 1 base of the junction unmatched. The germline gives CDR1 SGHRS, CDR2 YFSETQ.

The V and J genes are TRBV5-1 and TRBJ2-4; tentatively, D is TRBD1 (6 bases). The CDR3 has 13 amino acids. Germline values: CDR1 SGHRS, CDR2 YFSETQ. Trimming cost V 4 bases and J 8 bases, with 13 bases left between them. The CDR3 region is CASSQQGSDIQYF. The CDR3 DNA reads as TGCGCCAGCAGCCAACAGGGAAGCGACATTCAGTACTTC.

The genes are TRBV3-1 (or the pseudogene TRBV3-2) and TRBJ1-2; D ambiguous. Germline-derived CDR1 and CDR2 are LGHDT and YNNKEL (reference sequence). The CDR3 totals 12 residues. V was cut by 2 bases and J by 3 bases, with 4 bases left in between. The CDR3: CASSQTYYGYTF. The CDR3 DNA reads as TGTGCCAGCAGCCAAACATACTATGGCTACACCTTC.

In its sample, this clone was seen once. The chain has TRBV30 and TRBJ2-5; 13 nucleotides align to TRBD2. V lost 3 bases and J lost 5; bases outside the gene matches: 3. CDR1 is GTSNPN, CDR2 SVGIG, per germline (reference sequence). This CDR3 comprises 14 residues. CDR3 residues: CAWRLAGGGETQYF. The DNA of the CDR3 is TGTGCCTGGAGACTAGCGGGAGGGGGGGAGACCCAGTACTTC. Full variable domain (rest looked up from reference TRBV30 and TRBJ2-5): SQTIHQWPATLVQPVGSPLSLECTVEGTSNPNLYWYRQAAGRGLQLLFYSVGIGQISSEVPQNLSASRPQDRQFILSSKKLLLSDSGFYLCAWRLAGGGETQYFGPGTRLLVL.

The chain is built from TRBV5-1 and TRBJ2-2; 10 bases fit TRBD1. CDR3 length: 16 amino acids. The trim removed 1 base at V and 6 bases at J, leaving 6 bases unmatched. From germline, CDR1 is SGHRS and CDR2 YFSETQ. CDR3 in amino acids: CASSLRLGQGAGELFF. Written as DNA, the CDR3 is TGCGCCAGCAGCTTGAGATTAGGACAGGGGGCCGGGGAGCTGTTTTTT.

The J gene is TRBJ1-1, the V gene TRBV9; D perhaps matches TRBD1 (6 bases). Germline V gene data show CDR1 as SGDLS and CDR2 as YYNGEE. The CDR3 spans 15 residues. Trimming took 0 bases from V and 1 from J, leaving 10 bases between them. The chain's CDR3 is CASSVVGGPNTEAFF. CDR3 nucleotide sequence: TGTGCCAGCAGCGTAGTCGGGGGGCCGAACACTGAAGCTTTCTTT.

The sample holds a few counts of this clone. V usage is TRBV29-1 and J usage is TRBJ1-2; TRBD1 might be the D (5 bases). Germline CDR1 reads SQVTM; CDR2 reads ANQGSEA. Trimming stripped 3 bases from V and 5 bases from J, with 7 bases between. This CDR3 is 11 amino acids long. In nucleotides, the CDR3 is TGCAGCGTTGATCAGGGTTATGGCTACACCTTC. Translating gives CSVDQGYGYTF.

The chain employs TRBV4-1 and TRBJ1-2; the D is unclear. Trimming left V 1 base short and J 7 bases short, with 16 bases between. The CDR3 is 15 amino acids. Germline V CDR1 and CDR2: MGHRA, YSYEKL. The chain's CDR3 is CASSQAGNGRGGYTF. The CDR3 nucleotides read TGCGCCAGCAGCCAAGCGGGGAACGGACGGGGTGGCTACACCTTC.

This chain uses TRBV28 with TRBJ2-3, with TRBD2 identical over 14 bases. This CDR3 is built from 19 residues. Germline assignment: CDR1 MDHEN and CDR2 SYDVKM. The trim removed 5 bases at V and 0 bases at J, leaving 10 bases unmatched. The CDR3: CASSRPGTSGSESTDTQYF. The CDR3 DNA follows: TGTGCCAGCAGTCGTCCCGGGACTAGCGGGAGCGAAAGCACAGATACGCAGTATTTT.

This clone was detected a few times. The genes are TRBV13 and TRBJ1-1, with D maybe TRBD1 (5 bases). CDR1 PRHDT and CDR2 FYEKMQ come from the germline V gene (reference sequence). The V end was cut by 1 base, the J end by 10 bases, with 10 bases between. The CDR3 contains 12 residues. CDR3 coding DNA: TGTGCCAGCAGCTTAGAACAGGCAATAGCTTTCTTT. Its protein product is CASSLEQAIAFF.

The J gene is TRBJ2-2, the V gene TRBV7-9; TRBD2 matches at 9 bases. After removal of 4 bases from V and 6 bases from J, the junction contained 3 bases not matched to a gene. The CDR3 has 14 amino acids. Per germline, CDR1 SEHNR and CDR2 FQNEAQ (reference sequence). Here the CDR3 reads CASSSSGVPGELFF. CDR3 DNA: TGTGCCAGCAGCTCTAGCGGGGTGCCCGGGGAGCTGTTTTTT.

The CDR3 spells CASSSRQGSTEAFF. CDR3 DNA: TGTGCCAGCAGCTCCCGACAGGGAAGCACTGAAGCTTTCTTT. This sequence joins TRBV7-2 and TRBJ1-1; 7 bases fit TRBD1. The CDR3 loop spans 14 amino acids. Germline assignment: CDR1 SGHTA and CDR2 FQGNSA. Trimming removed 4 bases from V and 4 bases from J; junction bases left unmatched: 6.

This clone was counted a few times. The chain has TRBV7-9 and TRBJ2-7, with D tentatively TRBD1 (6 bases). Germline-derived CDR1 and CDR2 are SEHNR and FQNEAQ (reference sequence). The CDR3 loop spans 17 amino acids. The V end lost 3 bases, the J end lost 9 bases, and 27 bases lay between the germline ends. Here the CDR3 reads CASSLASGTLNDGGQYV. The CDR3 region has the DNA TGTGCCAGCAGCTTGGCCTCCGGGACATTGAACGACGGAGGGCAGTACGTC.

V and J are TRBV12-3 or TRBV12-4 and TRBJ2-3, with D tentatively TRBD2 (5 bases). The CDR3 consists of 13 residues. With 8 bases removed from V and 7 bases from J, the gap between germline ends came to 16 bases. CDR3 in amino acids: CASFEAEGHTQYF. The CDR3 DNA reads as TGTGCCAGCTTTGAGGCTGAGGGCCATACGCAGTATTTT.

The chain is built from TRBV6-6 and TRBJ2-5, with D possibly matching TRBD1 (6 bases). This CDR3 spans 13 amino acids. CDR1 is MNHNY and CDR2 is SVGAGI in the germline V gene (reference sequence). V lost 5 bases to trimming and J lost 6 bases, with 13 bases between them. The chain's CDR3 is CASSLRDIQTQYF. In nucleotides, the CDR3 is TGTGCCAGCAGTCTTCGGGACATCCAGACCCAGTACTTC.

The gene calls are TRBV23-1 and TRBJ1-5; 7 nucleotides agree with TRBD1. TRBV23-1 is given ORF status, its function remaining uncertain. The CDR3 is 14 residues long. V shed 8 bases and J 4 bases; nucleotides not matched to a gene: 8. CDR3 nucleotides: TGCGCCAGCTATCTGGACAGGATTAATCAGCCCCAGCATTTT. It translates to CASYLDRINQPQHF.

V and J are TRBV5-1 and TRBJ2-1; 9 positions agree with TRBD2. With 4 bases clipped from V and 5 bases from J, the junction kept 7 bases outside the gene matches. CDR1 and CDR2 (germline): SGHRS, YFSETQ. The length of the CDR3 is 15 residues. The CDR3 DNA follows: TGCGCCAGCAGCCCCTTAGCGGGAGCCAACAATGAGCAGTTCTTC. Translating it yields CASSPLAGANNEQFF.

This chain links TRBV5-1 with TRBJ2-5; D is perhaps TRBD2 (5 bases). This CDR3 region has 18 residues. Germline assignment: CDR1 SGHRS and CDR2 YFSETQ. The V gene lost 4 bases and the J gene lost 3 bases, with 25 bases spanning the gap. DNA of the CDR3: TGCGCCAGCAGCAACGGACTCTCCCAACCGACGCTTGAAGAGACCCAGTACTTC. The encoded protein is CASSNGLSQPTLEETQYF.

On this clone: The DNA is omitted, as the CDR3 cannot be located on it reliably, and the CDR3 follows TCRdb's listing. This sequence joins TRBV30 and TRBJ1-1. The germline V gene encodes CDR1 GTSNPN and CDR2 SVGIG (reference sequence). The CDR3 contains 11 residues when both ends are counted. The CDR3 protein is CAWGSGTSLFF.

The rearrangement joins TRBV24-1 to TRBJ2-1; a possible D gene is TRBD2 (5 bases). V lost 3 bases to trimming and J lost 3 bases, with 11 bases between them. Germline CDR1 and CDR2: KGHDR and SFDVKD. CDR3 length equals 15 residues. The CDR3 here is CATSDPGFRYNEQFF. The CDR3 region has the DNA TGTGCCACCAGTGATCCGGGATTTCGCTACAATGAGCAGTTCTTC.

This clone has more than one count but fewer than ten. The chain recombines TRBV7-9 with TRBJ1-2; 9 positions agree with TRBD1. This CDR3 comprises 16 residues. With 5 bases clipped from V and 6 bases from J, the junction kept 13 bases outside the gene matches. CDR1 and CDR2 from the germline V gene are SEHNR and FQNEAQ (reference sequence). The chain's CDR3 is CASSRSPGTGTDGYTF. For the CDR3, the DNA is TGTGCCAGCAGCCGTAGTCCCGGGACAGGGACGGATGGCTACACCTTC.